This T cell receptor beta chain was sequenced in a study of blood T cell repertoires in COVID-19. Overall study context: Sites in the United States, Italy and Spain provided acute and convalescent COVID-19 samples. T cells, B-cell-depleted T cells, or PBMCs provided the cDNA or gDNA that served as material.

Using immunoSEQ multiplex PCR, the repertoire was profiled, and TCRdb retains in-frame clones only, with some absent. The table records roughly 70,000 clones, around 81% of them present only once. The specimen was peripheral blood. The receptor comes from a human donor in a cohort sampled during active COVID-19.

The CDR3 coding sequence is TGTGCCAGCAGCCGCGGGGGCTACAATGAGCAGTTCTTC. This translates into CASSRGGYNEQFF. The chain is built from TRBV3-1 (or the pseudogene TRBV3-2) and TRBJ2-1; 7 bases are shared with TRBD2. There are 13 residues in the CDR3. V was clipped by 4 bases and J by 3 bases; unmatched bases: 0. The germline gives CDR1 LGHDT, CDR2 YNNKEL (reference sequence).